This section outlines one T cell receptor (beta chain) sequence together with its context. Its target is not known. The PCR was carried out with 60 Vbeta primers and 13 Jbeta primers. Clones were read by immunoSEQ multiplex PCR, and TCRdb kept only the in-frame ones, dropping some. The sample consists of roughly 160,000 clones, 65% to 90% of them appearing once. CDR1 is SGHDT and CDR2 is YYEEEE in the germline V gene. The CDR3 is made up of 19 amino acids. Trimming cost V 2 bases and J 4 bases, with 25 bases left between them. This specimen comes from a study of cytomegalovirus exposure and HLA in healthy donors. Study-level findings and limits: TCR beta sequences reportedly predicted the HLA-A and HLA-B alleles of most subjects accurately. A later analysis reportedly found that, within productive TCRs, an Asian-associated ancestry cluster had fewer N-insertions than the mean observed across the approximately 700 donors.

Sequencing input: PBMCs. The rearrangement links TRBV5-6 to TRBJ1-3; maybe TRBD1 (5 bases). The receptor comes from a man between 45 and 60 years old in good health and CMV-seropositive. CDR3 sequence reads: CASSFYSGSREQAGNTIYF. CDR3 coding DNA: TGTGCCAGCAGCTTTTATTCTGGGTCAAGGGAACAGGCCGGAAACACCATATATTTT. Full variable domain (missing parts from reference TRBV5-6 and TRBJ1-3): DAGVTQSPTHLIKTRGQQVTLRCSPKSGHDTVSWYQQALGQGPQFIFQYYEEEERQRGNFPDRFSGHQFPNYSSELNVNALLLGDSALYLCASSFYSGSREQAGNTIYFGEGSWLTVV.